This T cell receptor (beta chain) derives from a study of T cell repertoires in cytomegalovirus infection. About the research overall: Public TCR beta signatures indicated both CMV infection and matching HLA type.

Of note for this clonotype: What it binds is unknown.

One entry per CDR3 protein, called by TCRdb with MiXCR from the reads. This table has 80,000 or so distinct CDR3 sequences, 24% appearing once. The germline CDR1 and CDR2 sequences are GTSNPN and SVGIG (reference sequence). The CDR3 has 20 residues. The V end was cut by 2 bases, the J end by 1 base, with 27 bases between. Sequencing was performed on CD8+ T cells from cultured PBMCs, taken from culture after CMV antigen stimulation. This sequence originates from a human donor in good health (CMV status not recorded). Some clones in this sample may be carry-over from other donors' samples. The chain recombines TRBV30 with TRBJ2-4; D tentatively fits TRBD1 or TRBD2 (5 bases each). CDR3 protein: CAWSPSRGSGIFVAKNIQYF. The CDR3 bases are TGTGCCTGGAGTCCTTCGAGGGGAAGTGGGATATTCGTGGCCAAAAACATTCAGTACTTC. Full variable domain (missing parts from reference TRBV30 and TRBJ2-4): SQTIHQWPATLVQPVGSPLSLECTVEGTSNPNLYWYRQAAGRGLQLLFYSVGIGQISSEVPQNLSASRPQDRQFILSSKKLLLSDSGFYLCAWSPSRGSGIFVAKNIQYFGAGTRLSVL.